This T cell receptor (beta chain) was documented in a study of beta chain features in type 1 diabetes. Averaging approximately 0.11 L, one heparinised blood draw was given by each donor. CD4+ naive, central memory, regulatory and stem cell-like memory subsets were isolated by sorting on CD45RO/CCR7/CD25/CD127/CD95/CD27. This clone was counted only a few times. Expressed TCRB transcripts were sequenced because the entire RNA isolate underwent reverse transcription. Sequenced by immunoSEQ multiplex PCR; TCRdb stores in-frame clones only, minus some. The sample includes 400,000 to 550,000 clones, roughly an eighth seen only once; the top ten take approximately 0.05%. The CDR3 is 15 residues long. Trimming left V 7 bases short and J 0 bases short, with 13 bases between. Germline CDR1 and CDR2: SGHTA and FQGNSA.

V gene TRBV7-2 combines with J gene TRBJ2-1; no reliable D call. The TCR comes from a woman between 18 and 29 years old in good health. Sample: naive CD4+ T cells from blood. In DNA, the CDR3 is TGTGCCAGCACCTTCGCGGCGAGCTCCTACAATGAGCAGTTCTTC. It specifies CASTFAASSYNEQFF.